This T cell receptor (beta chain) emerged from a study of blood T cell repertoires in COVID-19. Background on the study: Acute and convalescent COVID-19 samples came from the United States, Italy and Spain.

Profiling relied on immunoSEQ multiplex PCR, and the TCRdb table lists in-frame clones only, not all of them. This sample has about 39,000 clones; roughly 84% occur once, and the top ten carry roughly three fifths. This TCR was recovered from a man between 65 and 85 years old with acute or convalescent COVID-19. Sequences were obtained from peripheral blood.

CDR3 coding DNA: TGTGCCAGTAACCGGGACAGGGTAAGCACAGATACGCAGTATTTT. This gives the protein CASNRDRVSTDTQYF. This rearrangement joins TRBV2 to TRBJ2-3, with 9 bases aligning to TRBD1. V lost 9 bases, J lost 0 bases, and 7 bases stayed unmatched. Germline loops: CDR1 SNHLY, CDR2 FYNNEI. This CDR3 has 15 residues.